These 22 T cell receptor beta chains share one sample of origin, sequenced in a study of blood T cell repertoires in COVID-19. The method was immunoSEQ multiplex PCR; TCRdb's version includes in-frame clones alone and lacks a portion of them. Found here are roughly 280,000 clones, 85% to 90% of them singletons; the top ten hold approximately 4%. Sequencing was performed on PBMCs or T cells enriched from blood (not recorded which). Receptors originate from a woman under 40 with acute COVID-19.

The chain combines TRBV28 with TRBJ2-3, with 7 bases that match TRBD2. V trimming: 3 bases; J trimming: 2 bases; junction bases outside the gene matches: 8. The CDR3 has 16 residues. From germline, CDR1 is MDHEN and CDR2 SYDVKM. CDR3 sequence (DNA): TGTGCCAGCAGTTTTGGGGAGCGGGATAACACAGATACGCAGTATTTT. As protein: CASSFGERDNTDTQYF.

This chain uses TRBV2 with TRBJ1-2; possible D gene TRBD1, 5 bases. The V and J ends lost 0 bases and 8 bases respectively, with 10 bases between them. This CDR3 spans 13 amino acids. Germline loops: CDR1 SNHLY, CDR2 FYNNEI. DNA for the CDR3: TGTGCCAGCAGTGAAGCCCAGGGTCGAGGCTACACCTTC. This sequence encodes CASSEAQGRGYTF.

This sequence joins TRBV19 and TRBJ1-5, with D perhaps matching TRBD1 (5 bases). CDR3 length: 16 amino acids. The germline gives CDR1 LNHDA, CDR2 SQIVND (reference sequence). Deletions cut 0 bases from V and 6 bases from J, with 15 bases between. The CDR3 region is CASSIDIGRVGQPQHF. CDR3 in DNA: TGTGCCAGTAGTATAGATATTGGCAGGGTGGGTCAGCCCCAGCATTTT.

V and J are TRBV3-1 (or the pseudogene TRBV3-2) and TRBJ1-1; 10 nucleotides agree with TRBD1. Germline V gene lookup returns CDR1 LGHDT and CDR2 YNNKEL (reference sequence). The CDR3 consists of 16 residues. With V trimmed by 4 bases and J by 5 bases, 10 bases remained unmatched. The CDR3 sequence: CASSPTGTGVVTEAFF. The CDR3 bases are TGTGCCAGCAGCCCAACCGGGACAGGGGTTGTGACTGAAGCTTTCTTT.

This clone was observed once. The CDR3 spells CASSSRLAGGNEQFF. DNA of the CDR3: TGTGCCAGCAGCTCTCGACTAGCGGGAGGGAATGAGCAGTTCTTC. V is TRBV7-2 and J is TRBJ2-1; 14 bases map to TRBD2. CDR3 length equals 15 residues. V lost 4 bases and J lost 7; bases outside the gene matches: 3. Germline V gene data show CDR1 as SGHTA and CDR2 as FQGNSA.

This clone appeared a single time. J is TRBJ2-7 and V is TRBV28, with TRBD1 matching 8 bases. The CDR3 runs 13 residues. After removal of 7 bases from V and 4 bases from J, the junction contained 6 bases not matched to a gene. Germline CDR1 and CDR2: MDHEN and SYDVKM. CDR3 sequence reads: CASKDRGLYEQYF. CDR3 in DNA: TGTGCCAGCAAAGACAGGGGTTTATACGAGCAGTACTTC.

The rearrangement uses TRBV19 and TRBJ1-1, with 8 bases matching TRBD1. The CDR3 spans 17 residues. Germline CDR1 LNHDA, CDR2 SQIVND (reference sequence). The V and J ends lost 4 bases and 3 bases, in that order; junction bases with no gene match: 13. CDR3 residues: CASSTPTGQVLYTEAFF. CDR3 bases: TGTGCCAGTAGTACCCCGACGGGACAGGTTTTGTACACTGAAGCTTTCTTT.

The chain employs TRBV5-1 and TRBJ2-3, with 10 bases that match TRBD1. The CDR3 runs 15 residues. Germline CDR1 SGHRS, CDR2 YFSETQ. V was clipped by 4 bases and J by 5 bases; unmatched bases: 7. Here the CDR3 reads CASSPSRDRGDTQYF. CDR3 nucleotides: TGCGCCAGCAGCCCGTCCCGGGACAGGGGAGATACGCAGTATTTT.

J is TRBJ1-4 and V is TRBV11-2; TRBD1 might be the D (5 bases). This CDR3 is built from 17 residues. V was clipped by 2 bases and J by 4 bases, with 17 bases between them. Germline CDR1 SGHAT, CDR2 FQNNGV. CDR3 loop: CASSLTVAWGGNEKLFF. The CDR3, as DNA: TGTGCCAGCAGCTTAACAGTAGCCTGGGGCGGTAATGAAAAACTGTTTTTT.

The genes are TRBV18 and TRBJ2-3; 7 bases align to TRBD1. This CDR3 is 15 amino acids long. Germline V gene sequence: CDR1 KGHSH, CDR2 LQKENI. V was pared by 4 bases and J by 0 bases, with 4 bases of the junction left unmatched. The CDR3 loop is CASSQGTASTDTQYF. As DNA, the CDR3 is TGTGCCAGCTCACAAGGGACAGCTAGCACAGATACGCAGTATTTT. Using reference TRBV18 and TRBJ2-3 for the parts outside the CDR3, the full variable domain is NAGVMQNPRHLVRRRGQEARLRCSPMKGHSHVYWYRQLPEEGLKFMVYLQKENIIDESGMPKERFSAEFPKEGPSILRIQQVVRGDSAAYFCASSQGTASTDTQYFGPGTRLTVL.

The genes are TRBV19 and TRBJ1-5, with D unclear. The CDR3 contains 14 residues. Trimming pared 3 bases from V and 2 bases from J, leaving 8 bases between. Germline CDR1 and CDR2: LNHDA and SQIVND (reference sequence). CDR3 in DNA: TGTGCCAGTAGTATTATGGGCGGCAATCAGCCCCAGCATTTT. Translation gives CASSIMGGNQPQHF.

The chain uses TRBV7-2 and TRBJ2-3; D unresolved. The germline V and J ends were trimmed by 2 bases and 2 bases, with 11 bases remaining between them. In germline, CDR1 is SGHTA, CDR2 FQGNSA. This CDR3 is built from 15 residues. CDR3 in amino acids: CASSLYADFTDTQYF. The DNA of the CDR3 is TGTGCCAGCAGCTTATACGCGGATTTCACAGATACGCAGTATTTT.

The V call is TRBV11-3, the J call TRBJ2-3; TRBD1 matches at 10 bases. The CDR3 has 17 residues. V lost 5 bases and J lost 4; bases outside the gene matches: 12. Germline CDR1 reads SGHNT; CDR2 reads YENEEA. The CDR3 is CASSDPGTGVNADTQYF. Written as DNA, the CDR3 is TGTGCCAGCAGCGACCCCGGGACAGGGGTAAACGCAGATACGCAGTATTTT.

The chain joins TRBV6-2 or TRBV6-3 to TRBJ2-4, with D tentatively TRBD2 (5 bases). The CDR3 is 15 residues long. Trimming shortened V by 5 bases and J by 6 bases, and 17 bases separated the two germline ends. Germline loops: CDR1 MNHEY, CDR2 SVGEGT. The CDR3 DNA reads TGTGCCAGCAGTCAATCCCGGGATTGGGCAAACATTCAGTACTTC. It specifies CASSQSRDWANIQYF.

This chain connects TRBV4-2 to TRBJ2-1; 10 positions agree with TRBD2. CDR3 length: 18 residues. Germline assignment: CDR1 LGHNA and CDR2 YNFKEQ. After removal of 0 bases from V and 3 bases from J, the junction contained 8 bases not matched to a gene. The CDR3 nucleotides read TGTGCCAGCAGCCAAGATAATACTAGCGGGAAACTCTACAATGAGCAGTTCTTC. Its protein is CASSQDNTSGKLYNEQFF.

The V gene is TRBV6-5, the J gene TRBJ2-2; maybe TRBD2 (5 bases). The CDR3 runs 14 residues. Germline-derived CDR1 and CDR2 are MNHEY and SVGAGI. The V end was cut by 6 bases, the J end by 4 bases, with 12 bases between. The CDR3 here is CASSPPGSTGELFF. In DNA, the CDR3 is TGTGCCAGCAGCCCCCCGGGAAGCACCGGGGAGCTGTTTTTT.

The V gene is TRBV5-1, the J gene TRBJ1-1; D ambiguous. The V and J ends lost 2 bases and 2 bases respectively, with 10 bases between them. Germline lookup yields CDR1 SGHRS and CDR2 YFSETQ. The CDR3 runs to 14 residues. For the CDR3, the DNA is TGCGCCAGCAGCTTAGTCCCAGTCAACACTGAAGCTTTCTTT. This translates into CASSLVPVNTEAFF.

The chain carries TRBV7-2 and TRBJ2-7; a weak D match, TRBD2 (5 bases). V lost 8 bases and J 3 bases, leaving 17 bases between the germline ends. The CDR3 has 14 amino acids. Germline V lookup: CDR1 SGHTA, CDR2 FQGNSA. The CDR3, as DNA: TGTGCCAGCCACAGCGACATGGGGAGCTACGAGCAGTACTTC. This encodes CASHSDMGSYEQYF.

J is TRBJ1-1 and V is TRBV11-2; D remains ambiguous. The CDR3 covers 13 residues. Deletions cut 5 bases from V and 7 bases from J, with 14 bases between. CDR1 SGHAT and CDR2 FQNNGV come from the germline V gene. CDR3 region: CASSRLSGGEAFF. In DNA form, the CDR3 reads TGTGCCAGCAGCCGACTGTCGGGTGGTGAAGCTTTCTTT. Supplemented by reference TRBV11-2 and TRBJ1-1, the full variable domain reads EAGVAQSPRYKIIEKRQSVAFWCNPISGHATLYWYQQILGQGPKLLIQFQNNGVVDDSQLPKDRFSAERLKGVDSTLKIQPAKLEDSAVYLCASSRLSGGEAFFGQGTRLTVV.

The V call is TRBV19, the J call TRBJ1-5, with D unresolved. The CDR3 has 13 residues. The V end lost 3 bases, the J end lost 10 bases, and 13 bases lay between the germline ends. CDR1 LNHDA and CDR2 SQIVND come from the germline V gene (reference sequence). The CDR3 here is CASSMRSETPQHF. The CDR3 nucleotides read TGTGCCAGTAGTATGCGGAGTGAGACTCCCCAGCATTTT.

The gene calls are TRBV15 and TRBJ1-5, with 10 bases identical to TRBD1. This CDR3 spans 15 amino acids. CDR1 and CDR2 (germline): LNHNV, YYDKDF (reference sequence). Trimming took 3 bases from V and 4 from J; bases not matched to a gene: 3. CDR3 sequence: CATSSDRGLNQPQHF. CDR3 nucleotide sequence: TGTGCCACCAGCAGTGACAGGGGGCTAAATCAGCCCCAGCATTTT. Based on the CDR3 plus reference TRBV15 and TRBJ1-5, the full variable domain is DAMVIQNPRYQVTQFGKPVTLSCSQTLNHNVMYWYQQKSSQAPKLLFHYYDKDFNNEADTPDNFQSRRPNTSFCFLDIRSPGLGDTAMYLCATSSDRGLNQPQHFGDGTRLSIL.

The chain combines TRBV7-8 with TRBJ2-1, with TRBD2 identical over 8 bases. CDR3 length: 14 amino acids. In germline, CDR1 is SGHVS, CDR2 FQNEAQ. V was pared by 8 bases and J by 9 bases, with 12 bases of the junction left unmatched. CDR3 nucleotides: TGTGCCAGCTCCGGGAGGGCCACATTCGGTGAGCAGTTCTTC. Translated: CASSGRATFGEQFF.